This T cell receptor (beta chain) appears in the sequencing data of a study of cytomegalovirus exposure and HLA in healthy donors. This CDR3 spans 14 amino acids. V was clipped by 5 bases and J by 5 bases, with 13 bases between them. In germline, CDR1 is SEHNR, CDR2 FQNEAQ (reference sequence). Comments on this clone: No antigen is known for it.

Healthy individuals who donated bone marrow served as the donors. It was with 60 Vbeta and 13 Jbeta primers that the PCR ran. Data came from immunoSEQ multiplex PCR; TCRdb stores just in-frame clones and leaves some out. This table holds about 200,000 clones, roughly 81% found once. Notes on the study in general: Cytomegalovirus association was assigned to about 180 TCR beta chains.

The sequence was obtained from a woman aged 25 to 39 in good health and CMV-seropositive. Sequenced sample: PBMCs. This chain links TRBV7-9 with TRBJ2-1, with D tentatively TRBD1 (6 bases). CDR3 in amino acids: CASSAYTGNNEQFF. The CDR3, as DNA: TGTGCCAGCAGCGCCTATACAGGGAACAATGAGCAGTTCTTC.